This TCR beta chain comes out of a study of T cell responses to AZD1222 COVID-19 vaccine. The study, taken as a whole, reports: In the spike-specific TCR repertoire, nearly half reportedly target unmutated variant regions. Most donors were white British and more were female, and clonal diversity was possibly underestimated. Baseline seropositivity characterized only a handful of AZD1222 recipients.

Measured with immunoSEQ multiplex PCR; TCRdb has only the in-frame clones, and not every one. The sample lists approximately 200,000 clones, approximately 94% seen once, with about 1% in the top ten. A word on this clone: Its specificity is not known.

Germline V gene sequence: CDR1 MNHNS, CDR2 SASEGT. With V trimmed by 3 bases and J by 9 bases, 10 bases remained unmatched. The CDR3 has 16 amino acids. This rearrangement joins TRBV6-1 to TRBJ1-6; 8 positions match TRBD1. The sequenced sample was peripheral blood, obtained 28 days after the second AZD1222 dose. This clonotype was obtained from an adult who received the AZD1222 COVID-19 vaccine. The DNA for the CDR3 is TGTGCCAGCAGTGATGACCACAGGGGGGTGTTTTCACCCCTCCACTTT. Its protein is CASSDDHRGVFSPLHF.